Below, 5 T cell receptor beta chains from the same sample are listed, as sequenced in a study of OX40 agonist ivuxolimab in advanced cancers. Profiling relied on immunoSEQ multiplex PCR, and the TCRdb table lists in-frame clones only, not all of them. The sample lists roughly 64,000 clones; roughly 80% were seen once. Sequencing was performed on CD4+ or CD8+ T cells sorted from blood, taken in a trial of the OX40 agonist ivuxolimab. All receptors derive from an adult with an advanced solid tumor such as melanoma, head and neck, liver or kidney cancer.

V usage is TRBV4-1 and J usage is TRBJ2-7; 7 bases align to TRBD2. The CDR3 spans 19 residues. Trimming removed 0 bases from V and 2 bases from J; junction bases left unmatched: 16. Germline V gene data show CDR1 as MGHRA and CDR2 as YSYEKL. The chain's CDR3 is CASSQDWASGREIAYEQYF. For the CDR3, the DNA is TGCGCCAGCAGCCAAGATTGGGCCTCAGGGCGGGAGATTGCCTACGAGCAGTACTTC.

The chain uses TRBV30 and TRBJ2-3; TRBD2 matches 9 bases. Looked up from germline, CDR1 is GTSNPN and CDR2 is SVGIG (reference sequence). Trimming took 2 bases from V and 4 from J; bases not matched to a gene: 13. The CDR3 extends over 17 amino acids. As DNA, the CDR3 is TGTGCCTGGAGTTCAACCCGCCGCGGGAGGGTAGCAGATACGCAGTATTTT. Translating gives CAWSSTRRGRVADTQYF.

V usage is TRBV27 and J usage is TRBJ1-3; perhaps TRBD1 as D (5 bases). The CDR3 sequence is 15 residues long. Trimming removed 3 bases from V and 3 bases from J, with 12 bases in between. Germline V gene data show CDR1 as MNHEY and CDR2 as SMNVEV (reference sequence). The CDR3 here is CASSFAGAGGNTIYF. In DNA form, the CDR3 reads TGTGCCAGCAGTTTCGCTGGGGCTGGTGGAAACACCATATATTTT.

A single count supports this clone. V gene TRBV19 combines with J gene TRBJ1-5; the D gene is possibly TRBD1 (6 bases). The germline V gene encodes CDR1 LNHDA and CDR2 SQIVND (reference sequence). There are 14 residues in the CDR3. The V gene lost 0 bases and the J gene lost 8 bases, with 11 bases spanning the gap. This CDR3 reads CASSIDPGAEPQHF. CDR3 bases: TGTGCCAGTAGTATAGATCCGGGGGCCGAGCCCCAGCATTTT.

The V gene is TRBV6-5, the J gene TRBJ1-6, with 7 bases matching TRBD1. The length of the CDR3 is 15 residues. V dropped 4 bases and J dropped 4; count of bases not matched to a gene: 4. Germline lookup yields CDR1 MNHEY and CDR2 SVGAGI. CDR3 in DNA: TGTGCCAGCAGTTCGGGACAGTTTTATAATTCACCCCTCCACTTT. Its protein product is CASSSGQFYNSPLHF.